This TCR beta chain was documented in a study of blood T cell repertoires in COVID-19 (dated by TCRdb to about 2020). With regard to the full study: Samples covering the acute and convalescent phases of COVID-19 were provided by collaborators in the United States, Italy and Spain. HLA class I and class II types, where available, came from metadata supplied by the sample provider rather than from assay-based typing. The dataset comprised deeply sampled blood TCRbeta repertoires from subjects exposed to, actively infected with, or recovered from COVID-19. The prospective study material was composed of cDNA or gDNA derived from T cells, B-cell-depleted T cells, or PBMCs. The samples were drawn from two sources: the first 160 participants of the ongoing ImmuneRACE study, and 1,200 or so subjects contributed by 6 global collaborators. The repertoires were released in a freely available public database meant as a resource for research on the immune response to SARS-CoV-2. Sample metadata almost always included a de-identified subject ID, COVID-19 status, age in years and sex. Points the paper makes about the study in general: Clinical and demographic metadata were provided uncurated, with the amount varying by source and participant.

From its cysteine to its phenylalanine, the CDR3 spans 17 amino acids. Only the CDR3 DNA stays, 51 bases, in frame from base 1. According to the germline V gene, CDR1 reads LGHNA and CDR2 reads YSLEER. Whole blood was collected in K2EDTA tubes by collaborating institutions according to the institutions' own protocols. For TCRbeta analysis, collaborator samples were shipped as frozen whole blood, as isolated PBMCs, or as DNA extracted from either sample type. Concerning this clone itself: Its binding antigen is unknown. Mismatch with germline at one junction end may stem from a read error.

TCRbeta CDR3 regions were amplified from genomic DNA by means of the immunoSEQ Assay, a bias-controlled multiplex PCR. The authors processed their data as follows. Within the assay, amplification of reference gene primers was used to estimate how many nucleated cells each sample contained. To quantify the absolute abundance of each unique TCRbeta CDR3 rearrangement, sequence reads were collapsed and filtered. For each sample, productive Simpson clonality was calculated as the square root of Simpson's diversity index across productive rearrangements. TCRdb carries this immuneACCESS record with in-frame sequences only. Its versions omit some clonotypes, under half of them owing to an unresolved V gene in the studies checked, with the rest unexplained. D and trimming come from the DNA, and the V and J calls and clone size come from that table. The sample table records 200,000 to 300,000 clones; around 85% of these occur just once. Clones ranked in the top ten supply 6.2% of the sample.

The sequence derives from a man in his sixties with acute or convalescent COVID-19. The sequence is built from TRBV4-3 and TRBJ2-1; 8 central bases correspond to TRBD1. Sequenced: peripheral blood. The sequenced DNA is TGCGCCAGCAGACAAGGGCTCGAGGGGACAGGATACAATGAGCAGTTCTTC. Its protein product is CASRQGLEGTGYNEQFF.